The TCR beta chain described here comes from a study of shared clonotypes between healthy human individuals. Study context: Sampling drew on donors who were two women and three men aged 18 to 49.

The data were produced by immunoSEQ multiplex PCR, yet TCRdb's version contains in-frame clones alone and is incomplete. The sample records about 680,000 clones, about 90% being singletons. CDR3 length: 14 amino acids. Germline assignment: CDR1 MNHEY and CDR2 SMNVEV (reference sequence). With 2 bases removed from V and 2 bases from J, the gap between germline ends came to 10 bases. The naive CD8 fraction comprised CD45RO-negative cells positively selected for CCR7 and excluded terminally differentiated effector memory CD45RA+ cells. V usage is TRBV27 and J usage is TRBJ2-7; perhaps TRBD1 as D (6 bases). The receptor comes from a man aged 30-40 years in good health. Sequenced material: naive CD8+ T cells sorted from blood. The CDR3 DNA sequence: TGTGCCAGCAGTTTAGGGGGCCTGCCCTACGAGCAGTACTTC. This gives the protein CASSLGGLPYEQYF.